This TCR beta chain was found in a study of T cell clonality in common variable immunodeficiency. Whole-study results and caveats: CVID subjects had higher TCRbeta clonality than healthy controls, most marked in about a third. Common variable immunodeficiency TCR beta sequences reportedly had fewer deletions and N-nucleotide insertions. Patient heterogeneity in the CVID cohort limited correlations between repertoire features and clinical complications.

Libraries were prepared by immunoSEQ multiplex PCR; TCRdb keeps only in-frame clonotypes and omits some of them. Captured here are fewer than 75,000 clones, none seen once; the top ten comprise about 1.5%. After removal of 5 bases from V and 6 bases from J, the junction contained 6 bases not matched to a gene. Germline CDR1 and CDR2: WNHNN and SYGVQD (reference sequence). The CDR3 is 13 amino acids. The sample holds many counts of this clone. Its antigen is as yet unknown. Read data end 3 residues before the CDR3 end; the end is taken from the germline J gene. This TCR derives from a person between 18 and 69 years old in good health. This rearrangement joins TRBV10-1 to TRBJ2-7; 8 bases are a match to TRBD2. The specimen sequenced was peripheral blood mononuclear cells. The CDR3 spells CASSLAGGIEQYF. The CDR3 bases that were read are TGCGCCAGCAGTCTTGCGGGGGGAATCGAG.